This TCR beta chain is from a study of blood T cell repertoires in COVID-19. Clones were read by immunoSEQ multiplex PCR, and TCRdb kept only the in-frame ones, dropping some. The data contain about 440,000 clones, roughly 91% of them singletons. V dropped 0 bases and J dropped 5; count of bases not matched to a gene: 11. The CDR3 runs 17 residues. Germline lookup yields CDR1 SNHLY and CDR2 FYNNEI. The sequenced material came from peripheral blood. This rearrangement joins TRBV2 to TRBJ1-2; 8 nucleotides agree with TRBD1. The receptor comes from a woman aged 25-40 years with acute or convalescent COVID-19. Here the CDR3 reads CASSEAETGESWYGYTF. CDR3 nucleotides: TGTGCCAGCAGTGAAGCTGAGACAGGGGAATCATGGTATGGCTACACCTTC.